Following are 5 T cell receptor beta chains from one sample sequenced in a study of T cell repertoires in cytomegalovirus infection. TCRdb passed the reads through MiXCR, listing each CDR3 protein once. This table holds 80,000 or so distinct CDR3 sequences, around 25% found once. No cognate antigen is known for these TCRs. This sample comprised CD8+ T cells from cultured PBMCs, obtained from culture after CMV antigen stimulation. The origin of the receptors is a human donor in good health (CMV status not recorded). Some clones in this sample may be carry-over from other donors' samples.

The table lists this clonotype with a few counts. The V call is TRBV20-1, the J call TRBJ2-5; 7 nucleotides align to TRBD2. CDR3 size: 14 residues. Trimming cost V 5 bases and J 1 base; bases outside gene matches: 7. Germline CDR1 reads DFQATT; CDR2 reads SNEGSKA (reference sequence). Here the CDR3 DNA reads TGCAGTGCTCAGACCGGGACTACCCAAGAGACCCAGTACTTC. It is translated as CSAQTGTTQETQYF.

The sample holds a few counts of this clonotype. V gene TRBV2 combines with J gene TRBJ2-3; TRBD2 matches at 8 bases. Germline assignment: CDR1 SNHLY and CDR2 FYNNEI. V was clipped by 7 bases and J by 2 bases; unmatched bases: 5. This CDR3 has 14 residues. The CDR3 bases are TGTGCCAGCAACCAGCGGGGGATCACAGATACGCAGTATTTT. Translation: CASNQRGITDTQYF.

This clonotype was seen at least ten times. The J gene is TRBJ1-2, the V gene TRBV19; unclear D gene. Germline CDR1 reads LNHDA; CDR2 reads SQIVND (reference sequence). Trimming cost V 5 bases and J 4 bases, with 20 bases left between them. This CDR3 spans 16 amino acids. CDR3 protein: CASSSPDRSGSYGYTF. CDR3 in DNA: TGTGCCAGTAGTTCACCCGACCGTTCAGGCTCCTATGGCTACACCTTC.

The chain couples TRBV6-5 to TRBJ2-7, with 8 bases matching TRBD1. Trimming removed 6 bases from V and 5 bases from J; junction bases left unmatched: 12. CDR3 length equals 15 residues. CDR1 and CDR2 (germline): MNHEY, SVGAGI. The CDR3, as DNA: TGTGCCAGCAGACCCAGGACAGGGACCAGCAACGAGCAGTACTTC. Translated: CASRPRTGTSNEQYF.

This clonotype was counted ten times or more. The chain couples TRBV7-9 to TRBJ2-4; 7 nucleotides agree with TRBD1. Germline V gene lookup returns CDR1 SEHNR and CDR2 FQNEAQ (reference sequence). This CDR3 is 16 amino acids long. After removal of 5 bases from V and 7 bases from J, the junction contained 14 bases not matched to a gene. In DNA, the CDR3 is TGTGCCAGCAGCGGATACAGGGGTTCTTCGTGGAACATTCAGTACTTC. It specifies CASSGYRGSSWNIQYF.